This is a list of T cell receptor beta chains from one sample in a study of T cell responses to AZD1222 COVID-19 vaccine. TCRdb keeps only in-frame clones here, not all; method: immunoSEQ multiplex PCR. Here the sample spans approximately 130,000 clones, more than 80% being singletons. The sequences come from peripheral blood, collected 28 days after the second dose of the MenACWY control vaccine. Source of these receptors: an adult who received the MenACWY meningococcal vaccine as a control. Each CDR3 is given without its conserved first and last residue. Each record gives: clone size, V gene, CDR3 protein. Size tells how often a clone was seen (once, few, many) or the class of an expanded clone, and some rows leave it out.

>NA|TRBV12-3/TRBV12-4
ASSFNRGEKLF
>NA|TRBV11-2
ASSPGTSGAVNTGELF
>NA|TRBV9
ASSPLGHFNQPQH
>NA|TRBV6-5
ASSYSGGAAQY
>once|TRBV5-8
ASSKGPNNEQF
>NA|TRBV5-4
ASSSQGADTQY
>once|TRBV9
ASSVEVSGGTPNTGELF
>NA|TRBV13
ASSLSGLNYGYT
>once|TRBV5-5
ASSLARYGTDTQY
>NA|TRBV4-1
ASSQGQGTNYGYT
>NA|TRBV15
ATSREQDSPLH
>NA|TRBV6-5
ASSYEKNTEAF
>NA|TRBV28
ASGTPKETQY
>NA|TRBV28
ASRKGAAEKLF
>NA|TRBV12-3/TRBV12-4
ASTAGEGTEAF
>NA|TRBV5-4
ASSAGQSEKLF
>NA|TRBV5-1
ASSLGAENSPLH
>NA|TRBV18
ASSPQGLLSTDTQY
>NA|TRBV6-1
ASSSTPGAVAF
>NA|TRBV6-5
ASRISGTGLREQY
>NA|TRBV25-1
ASSARGPYNEQF
>NA|TRBV29-1
SVTGTGGYEQY
>NA|TRBV28
ASSLTSGKETQY
>NA|TRBV5-1
ASSLDSRQGNYGYT